The 28 T cell receptor beta chains below were found in one sample sequenced in a study of T cells expressing NK-cell markers. TCRdb reanalyzed the 5' RACE reads, giving one entry per CDR3 protein sequence and no DNA. Recorded for this sample: some 340,000 distinct CDR3 sequences. The sequencing sample was made of blood T cells: a sorted CD56 or NKG2C T cell subset, CD4+ or CD8+ T cells, or bulk PBMC T cells (not recorded which). These receptors came from a man aged 18-70 years in good health.

V is TRBV25-1 and J is TRBJ1-6; the TRBD1 assignment by TCRdb is unverifiable without DNA. This CDR3 has 13 amino acids. CDR1 and CDR2 from the germline V gene are MGHDK and SYGVNS. CDR3 sequence: CASSGDRVSPLHF.

This rearrangement joins TRBV29-1 to TRBJ1-2; lacking DNA, the TRBD1 call made by TCRdb goes unchecked. The CDR3 covers 14 residues. From germline, CDR1 is SQVTM and CDR2 ANQGSEA. This chain's CDR3 is CSANTGTEFYGYTF.

This chain links TRBV12-3 or TRBV12-4 with TRBJ1-5; TCRdb proposes TRBD1, but this gene call is untestable without DNA. CDR3 length: 14 residues. CDR3 in amino acids: CASSSTGTDQPQHF.

The V call is TRBV5-1, the J call TRBJ1-1; TCRdb outputs TRBD1, but without DNA this stays unchecked. The CDR3 has 13 residues. Germline V CDR1 and CDR2: SGHRS, YFSETQ. CDR3 in amino acids: CASSMGGEFEAFF.

V and J are TRBV20-1 and TRBJ1-5; the D call of TRBD1 rests on TCRdb alone, since no DNA is present to check it. Per the germline V gene, CDR1 is DFQATT and CDR2 is SNEGSKA (reference sequence). This CDR3 comprises 16 residues. The CDR3 sequence: CSASKHSGDRDQPQHF.

This sequence joins TRBV18 and TRBJ1-4; TCRdb proposes TRBD1, but this gene call is untestable without DNA. This CDR3 is built from 14 residues. Germline loops: CDR1 KGHSH, CDR2 LQKENI. The CDR3 loop is CASSNDRDNEKLFF.

This chain joins TRBV27 and TRBJ2-4; TCRdb lists TRBD1, though no DNA is available to test this call. The CDR3 is made up of 12 amino acids. The germline CDR1 and CDR2 sequences are MNHEY and SMNVEV (reference sequence). This CDR3 is CASSSRYSIQYF.

The CDR3 loop is CSVGDTSTGELFF. V gene TRBV29-1 combines with J gene TRBJ2-2; TCRdb indicates TRBD1, and absent DNA this call remains unverified. This CDR3 comprises 13 residues. Germline V gene sequence: CDR1 SQVTM, CDR2 ANQGSEA.

The V and J genes are TRBV5-1 and TRBJ2-3; the TCRdb call, TRBD1, lacks DNA for checking. CDR3 size: 17 residues. Germline CDR1 reads SGHRS; CDR2 reads YFSETQ. CDR3 in amino acids: CASRRWTSGADTDTQYF.

This chain links TRBV6-1 with TRBJ2-5; the TRBD2 assignment by TCRdb is unverifiable without DNA. Germline V gene data show CDR1 as MNHNS and CDR2 as SASEGT. CDR3 size: 14 residues. This chain's CDR3 is CASRGSGGKETQYF.

This chain uses TRBV4-1 with TRBJ2-1; TCRdb returns TRBD1, unconfirmable since there is no DNA. Germline CDR1 and CDR2: MGHRA and YSYEKL. The CDR3 contains 19 residues. CDR3 sequence reads: CASSRKGGSGDPTYNEQFF.

This sequence joins TRBV6-1 and TRBJ2-5; TCRdb designates TRBD1, a call that cannot be tested without DNA. CDR3 size: 11 residues. Looked up from germline, CDR1 is MNHNS and CDR2 is SASEGT. CDR3 region: CASSLRDRKYF.

The chain links TRBV20-1 to TRBJ2-3; the D call of TRBD2 rests on TCRdb alone, since no DNA is present to check it. The CDR3 is 15 residues long. The germline gives CDR1 DFQATT, CDR2 SNEGSKA (reference sequence). Here the CDR3 reads CSAGDYSQLADTQYF.

The chain employs TRBV7-9 and TRBJ2-1; the TCRdb call, TRBD1, lacks DNA for checking. The CDR3 length is 13 residues. Germline CDR1 reads SEHNR; CDR2 reads FQNEAQ (reference sequence). The CDR3 sequence is CASSLVPGGEQFF. Drawing the rest from reference TRBV7-9 and TRBJ2-1, the complete variable domain is DTGVSQNPRHKITKRGQNVTFRCDPISEHNRLYWYRQTLGQGPEFLTYFQNEAQLEKSRLLSDRFSAERPKGSFSTLEIQRTEQGDSAMYLCASSLVPGGEQFFGPGTRLTVL.

The chain couples TRBV29-1 to TRBJ2-3; TCRdb gives TRBD2 as the D gene, but with no DNA this cannot be confirmed. Germline V gives CDR1 SQVTM, CDR2 ANQGSEA. This CDR3 is 15 amino acids long. CDR3 residues: CSVEVRHLRGDTQYF.

V usage is TRBV5-1 and J usage is TRBJ2-3; checking the TCRdb D call of TRBD1 is not possible without DNA. Germline loops: CDR1 SGHRS, CDR2 YFSETQ. This CDR3 is built from 13 residues. This CDR3 is CASTFPGADTQYF.

This chain uses TRBV24-1 with TRBJ1-2; TCRdb designates TRBD1, a call that cannot be tested without DNA. CDR1 KGHDR and CDR2 SFDVKD come from the germline V gene. This CDR3 spans 16 amino acids. The CDR3 region is CATSDFGLQGTYGYTF.

This chain joins TRBV18 and TRBJ2-4; lacking DNA, the TRBD1 call made by TCRdb goes unchecked. This CDR3 has 14 amino acids. From germline, CDR1 is KGHSH and CDR2 LQKENI. The chain's CDR3 is CASSPTPQGYIQYF.

The genes are TRBV12-5 and TRBJ1-1; absent DNA, TCRdb's TRBD1 call cannot be checked. Germline loops: CDR1 LGHNT, CDR2 FRNRAP. The CDR3 has 12 residues. This chain's CDR3 is CASGIGQGKAFF.

The chain recombines TRBV18 with TRBJ2-3. CDR1 is KGHSH, CDR2 LQKENI, per germline. The CDR3 is 15 residues long. CDR3 residues: CASSPEGRATDTQYF.

Considering frequency, this clonotype is medium-sized. CDR3 sequence: CASSHAGANYNEQFF. V usage is TRBV14 and J usage is TRBJ2-1; there is no DNA to check the TCRdb D call of TRBD1. Germline CDR1 and CDR2: SGHDN and FVKESK. This CDR3 region has 15 residues.

The rearrangement uses TRBV12-3 or TRBV12-4 and TRBJ1-6. The CDR3 is 13 amino acids. CDR3 region: CASRLSAGSPLHF.

V and J are TRBV28 and TRBJ2-7; TCRdb proposes TRBD1, but this gene call is untestable without DNA. Germline lookup yields CDR1 MDHEN and CDR2 SYDVKM. The CDR3 is 15 residues long. CDR3 in amino acids: CASSSSGTGGYEQYF.

The rearrangement joins TRBV20-1 to TRBJ1-5. Per the germline V gene, CDR1 is DFQATT and CDR2 is SNEGSKA (reference sequence). The CDR3 is made up of 13 amino acids. The CDR3 reads CSAREDGRQPQHF.

The chain links TRBV18 to TRBJ2-6; TCRdb's D gene call, TRBD1, goes unchecked for lack of DNA. Germline V CDR1 and CDR2: KGHSH, LQKENI. CDR3 length: 16 amino acids. CDR3 region: CASSPDRGEGANVLTF.

The V gene is TRBV27, the J gene TRBJ1-4. The CDR3 is made up of 14 amino acids. Germline CDR1 and CDR2: MNHEY and SMNVEV (reference sequence). CDR3 in amino acids: CASSPQFESEKLFF.

The chain recombines TRBV5-5 with TRBJ2-1; TCRdb outputs TRBD1, but without DNA this stays unchecked. The germline V gene encodes CDR1 SGHKS and CDR2 YYEKEE (reference sequence). The CDR3 has 14 residues. CDR3 sequence: CASSFRGGHNEQFF.

The chain uses TRBV7-9 and TRBJ2-6. Germline V gives CDR1 SEHNR, CDR2 FQNEAQ (reference sequence). The CDR3 is 16 residues long. The CDR3 spells CASSSSSRSGANVLTF. Full variable domain (rest looked up from reference TRBV7-9 and TRBJ2-6): DTGVSQNPRHKITKRGQNVTFRCDPISEHNRLYWYRQTLGQGPEFLTYFQNEAQLEKSRLLSDRFSAERPKGSFSTLEIQRTEQGDSAMYLCASSSSSRSGANVLTFGAGSRLTVL.